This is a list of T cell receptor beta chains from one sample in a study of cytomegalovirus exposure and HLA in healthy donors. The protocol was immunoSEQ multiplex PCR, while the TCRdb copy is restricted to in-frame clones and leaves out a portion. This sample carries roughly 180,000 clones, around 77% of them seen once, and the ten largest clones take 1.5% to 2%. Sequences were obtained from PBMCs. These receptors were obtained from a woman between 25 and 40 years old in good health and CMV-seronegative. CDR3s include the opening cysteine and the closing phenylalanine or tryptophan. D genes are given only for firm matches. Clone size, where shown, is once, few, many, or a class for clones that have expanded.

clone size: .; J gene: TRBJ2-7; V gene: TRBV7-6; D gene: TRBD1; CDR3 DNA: TGTGCCAGCAGCTCGGTACAGGGGTCGGGCGAGCAGTACTTC; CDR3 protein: CASSSVQGSGEQYF
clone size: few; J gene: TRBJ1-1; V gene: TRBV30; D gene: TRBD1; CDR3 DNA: TGTGCCTCGACAGGGCGGAGCACTGAAGCTTTCTTT; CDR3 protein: CASTGRSTEAFF
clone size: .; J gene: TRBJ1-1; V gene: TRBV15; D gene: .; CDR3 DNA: TGTGCCACCAGCAGAGGAGCGGGATCAGGAGCTTTCTTT; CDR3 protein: CATSRGAGSGAFF
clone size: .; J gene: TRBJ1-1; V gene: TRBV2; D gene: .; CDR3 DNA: TGTGCCAGCAGTGCGCCGGGGAGGAACACTGAAGCTTTCTTT; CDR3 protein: CASSAPGRNTEAFF
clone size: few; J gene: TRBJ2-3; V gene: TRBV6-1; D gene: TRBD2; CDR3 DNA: TGTGCCAGCAGTGAAGCGATACTAGCGGGGGATACGCAGTATTTT; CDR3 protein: CASSEAILAGDTQYF
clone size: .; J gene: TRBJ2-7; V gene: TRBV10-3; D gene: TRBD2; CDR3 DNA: TGTGCCATCAGCGTCAAGACTAGCGGGGTAATCGAGCAGTACTTC; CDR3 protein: CAISVKTSGVIEQYF
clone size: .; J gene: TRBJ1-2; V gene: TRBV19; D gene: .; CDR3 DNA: TGTGCCAGTAGTAGCAAGGCGGAAGGCTACACCTTC; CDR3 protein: CASSSKAEGYTF
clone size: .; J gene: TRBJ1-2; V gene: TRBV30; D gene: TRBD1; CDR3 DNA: TGTGCCTGGAGTGGTTACAGGGGGCTTAACTATGGCTACACCTTC; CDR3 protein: CAWSGYRGLNYGYTF
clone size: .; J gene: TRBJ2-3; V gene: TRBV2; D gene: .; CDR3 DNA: TGTGCCAGCAGTCCGACGGGGGGCAGCACAGATACGCAGTATTTT; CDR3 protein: CASSPTGGSTDTQYF
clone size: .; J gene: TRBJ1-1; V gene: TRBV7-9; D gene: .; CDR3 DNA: TGTGCCAGCAGCAGGTACAGCACTGAAGCTTTCTTT; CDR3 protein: CASSRYSTEAFF
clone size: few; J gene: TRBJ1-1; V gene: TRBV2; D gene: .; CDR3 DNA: TGTGCCAGCAGCCTGGACACCAATAAAGCTTTCTTT; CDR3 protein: CASSLDTNKAFF
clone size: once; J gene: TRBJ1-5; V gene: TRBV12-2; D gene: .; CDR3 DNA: TGTGCAAGTCGCTTAGTAAGTTCAGGGGCCGGCAATCAGCCCCAGCATTTT; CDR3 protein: CASRLVSSGAGNQPQHF
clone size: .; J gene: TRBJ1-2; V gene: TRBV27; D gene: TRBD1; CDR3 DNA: TGTGCCAGCATCGCGACCGGGACAGGGAACTATGGCTACACCTTC; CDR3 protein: CASIATGTGNYGYTF
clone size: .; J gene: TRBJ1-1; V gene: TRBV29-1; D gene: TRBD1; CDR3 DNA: TGCAGCGCACCGGGCAGGGGGACAGCTGAAGCTTTCTTT; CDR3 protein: CSAPGRGTAEAFF
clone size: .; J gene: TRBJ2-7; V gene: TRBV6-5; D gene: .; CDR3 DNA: TGTGCCAGCAGTTTATTCAACGGGGTCGAGCAGTACTTC; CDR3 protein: CASSLFNGVEQYF
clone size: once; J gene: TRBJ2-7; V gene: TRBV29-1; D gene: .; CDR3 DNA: TGCAGCGTTAACGGGGTTAGGTCCGAGCAGTACTTC; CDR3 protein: CSVNGVRSEQYF
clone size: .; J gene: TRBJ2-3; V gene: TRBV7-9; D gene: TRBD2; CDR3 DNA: TGTGCCAGCCGTCGGCTAGCGGGAGGTACGCAGTATTTT; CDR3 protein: CASRRLAGGTQYF
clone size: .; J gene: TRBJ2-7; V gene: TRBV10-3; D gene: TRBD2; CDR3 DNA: TGTGCCACCGCTCTTAGCGGGGGGGCCGACGAGCAGTACTTC; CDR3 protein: CATALSGGADEQYF
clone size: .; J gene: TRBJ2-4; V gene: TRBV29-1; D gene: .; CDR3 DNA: TGCAGCGTTGAAGATCTCGGGGACATTCAGTACTTC; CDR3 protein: CSVEDLGDIQYF
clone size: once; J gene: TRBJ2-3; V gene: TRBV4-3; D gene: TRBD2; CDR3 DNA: TGCGCCAGCAGCCAAGGTATTAGCGGGGGCCTCACAGATACGCAGTATTTT; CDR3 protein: CASSQGISGGLTDTQYF
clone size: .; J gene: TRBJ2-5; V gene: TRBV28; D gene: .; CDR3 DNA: TGTGCCAGCGGGGACACACAAGAGACCCAGTACTTC; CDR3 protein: CASGDTQETQYF
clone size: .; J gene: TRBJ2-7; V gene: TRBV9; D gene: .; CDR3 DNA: TGTGCCAGCAGTGGGACTGGGGAACAGTACTTC; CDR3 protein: CASSGTGEQYF
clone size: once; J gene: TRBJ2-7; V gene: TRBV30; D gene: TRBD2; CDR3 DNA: TGTGCCTGGAGTGTAGAAGCGGGGGGCCTGGGCGAGCAGTACTTC; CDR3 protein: CAWSVEAGGLGEQYF